The 11 T cell receptor beta chains listed next were all sequenced from one sample in a study of graft-versus-host responses after intestinal transplantation (dated by TCRdb to about 2021). Preparation of the library involved the immunoSEQ multiplex PCR assay. The table comes from immuneACCESS by way of TCRdb, which keeps in-frame sequences with V and J called. Part of the clones is missing from these tables; in studies checked, under half for an unresolved V gene and the rest for unknown reasons. The sample includes 50,000 to 75,000 clones, with 90% observed a single time. The leading ten clones occupy 1.7% of the sample. No cognate antigen is known for these TCRs. According to the study, the label for this sample's time point signals: cells obtained before transplantation from donor or recipient. The source was unstimulated CD8+ T cells sorted from spleen or lymph node cells, collected before transplant. The origin of the receptors is a human donor who was the organ donor for an intestinal transplant.

The chain's CDR3 is CASGSGRVTDTQYF. CDR3 coding DNA: TGTGCCAGCGGTAGCGGGAGGGTCACAGATACGCAGTATTTT. The chain links TRBV7-9 to TRBJ2-3; 11 bases map to TRBD2. CDR1 SEHNR and CDR2 FQNEAQ come from the germline V gene (reference sequence). The V and J ends lost 8 bases and 2 bases, in that order; junction bases with no gene match: 3. The CDR3 sequence is 14 residues long.

J is TRBJ2-5 and V is TRBV9; the match to TRBD2 covers 9 bases. CDR3 length: 14 amino acids. Germline V gene sequence: CDR1 SGDLS, CDR2 YYNGEE. V dropped 4 bases and J dropped 1; count of bases not matched to a gene: 2. CDR3 nucleotide sequence: TGTGCCAGCAGCCCTAGCGGGACCCAAGAGACCCAGTACTTC. Translating gives CASSPSGTQETQYF.

The chain links TRBV6-5 to TRBJ1-5; D is ambiguous. CDR3 size: 13 residues. CDR1 and CDR2 from the germline V gene are MNHEY and SVGAGI. Trimming took off 3 bases at V and 4 bases at J, with 7 bases between the two ends. The CDR3 sequence: CASSYFRNQPQHF. CDR3 nucleotides: TGTGCCAGCAGTTATTTTCGGAATCAGCCCCAGCATTTT.

The J gene is TRBJ2-7, the V gene TRBV6-1, with 7 bases identical to TRBD1. Unmatched junction bases numbered 9, after V lost 6 bases and J lost 1 base. Germline CDR1 and CDR2: MNHNS and SASEGT. The CDR3 has 15 residues. The CDR3 protein is CASRVPGTESYEQYF. The CDR3 region has the DNA TGTGCCAGCAGGGTTCCCGGGACAGAGTCCTACGAGCAGTACTTC.

This clone has a single count. The chain employs TRBV18 and TRBJ2-5; D is unclear. The tail of the sequence fits TRBJ2-7 better, so the J call may be wrong. This CDR3 region has 11 residues. The germline V gene encodes CDR1 KGHSH and CDR2 LQKENI. CDR3 sequence: CASSLNYEQYF. Here the CDR3 DNA reads TGTGCCAGCTCTTTAAACTACGAGCAGTACTTC.

The rearrangement links TRBV7-3 to TRBJ2-3; 9 bases align to TRBD2. CDR3 size: 15 residues. Germline CDR1 SGHTA, CDR2 FQGTGA. With 6 bases clipped from V and 2 bases from J, the junction kept 6 bases outside the gene matches. The CDR3 nucleotides read TGTGCCAGCAGTCCAGCGGGAGGAACCACAGATACGCAGTATTTT. It translates to CASSPAGGTTDTQYF. The full variable domain, completed using reference TRBV7-3 and TRBJ2-3, is GAGVSQTPSNKVTEKGKYVELRCDPISGHTALYWYRQSLGQGPEFLIYFQGTGAADDSGLPNDRFFAVRPEGSVSTLKIQRTERGDSAVYLCASSPAGGTTDTQYFGPGTRLTVL.

CDR3 sequence: CASSPSPAYMGFTDTQYF. CDR3 bases: TGTGCCAGCAGCCCTAGTCCGGCCTATATGGGTTTCACAGATACGCAGTATTTT. J is TRBJ2-3 and V is TRBV14, with D unresolved. In germline, CDR1 is SGHDN, CDR2 FVKESK. Trimming removed 4 bases from V and 2 bases from J, with 22 bases in between. This CDR3 is built from 18 residues.

This clone has just one count. This chain joins TRBV19 and TRBJ2-1, with 8 bases fitting TRBD2. The V gene end was trimmed by 3 bases and the J gene end by 13 bases; junction bases not matched to a gene: 8. This CDR3 has 13 amino acids. Germline CDR1 is LNHDA and CDR2 is SQIVND (reference sequence). As DNA, the CDR3 is TGTGCCAGTAGTATGGGTTTACTAGCGGACCAGTTCTTC. Translating it yields CASSMGLLADQFF. Full variable domain (missing parts from reference TRBV19 and TRBJ2-1): DGGITQSPKYLFRKEGQNVTLSCEQNLNHDAMYWYRQDPGQGLRLIYYSQIVNDFQKGDIAEGYSVSREKKESFPLTVTSAQKNPTAFYLCASSMGLLADQFFGPGTRLTVL.

The chain combines TRBV11-2 with TRBJ2-7; 7 nucleotides align to TRBD1. Germline V gene sequence: CDR1 SGHAT, CDR2 FQNNGV. CDR3 length equals 16 residues. With V trimmed by 8 bases and J by 2 bases, 15 bases remained unmatched. In nucleotides, the CDR3 is TGTGCCAGCGGCCCCCCTGGTAGGGGACAGACCTACGAGCAGTACTTC. It codes for CASGPPGRGQTYEQYF.

V and J are TRBV6-5 and TRBJ2-1; D is possibly TRBD1 (6 bases). Germline V CDR1 and CDR2: MNHEY, SVGAGI. V dropped 1 base and J dropped 6 bases, with 13 bases sitting between them. This CDR3 is 15 amino acids long. As DNA, the CDR3 is TGTGCCAGCAGTTACTTCGCAGGGGCCTTCAATGAGCAGTTCTTC. It yields the protein CASSYFAGAFNEQFF.

The J gene is TRBJ2-7, the V gene TRBV19; 8 positions match TRBD2. The germline V gene encodes CDR1 LNHDA and CDR2 SQIVND (reference sequence). The CDR3 runs to 14 residues. The V segment lost 8 bases and the J segment 2 bases; nucleotides outside the gene matches: 8. Here the CDR3 reads CASSWGSGTYEQYF. The CDR3, as DNA: TGTGCCAGTTCTTGGGGTAGCGGGACCTACGAGCAGTACTTC.